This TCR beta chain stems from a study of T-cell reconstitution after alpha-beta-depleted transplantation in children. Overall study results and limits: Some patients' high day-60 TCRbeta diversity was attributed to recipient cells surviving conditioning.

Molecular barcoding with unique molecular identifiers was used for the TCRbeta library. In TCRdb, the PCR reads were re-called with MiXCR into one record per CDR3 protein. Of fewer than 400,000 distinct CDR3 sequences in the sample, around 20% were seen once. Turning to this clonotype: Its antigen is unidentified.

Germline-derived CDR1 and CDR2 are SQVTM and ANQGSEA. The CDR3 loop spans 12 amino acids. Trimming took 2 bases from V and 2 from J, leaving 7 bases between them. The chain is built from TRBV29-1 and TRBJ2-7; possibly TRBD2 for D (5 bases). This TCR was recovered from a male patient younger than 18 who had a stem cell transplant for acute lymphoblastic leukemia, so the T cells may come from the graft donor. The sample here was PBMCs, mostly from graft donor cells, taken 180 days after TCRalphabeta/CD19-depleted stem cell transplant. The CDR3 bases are TGCAGCGTTGAAAGCGGAACCTACGAGCAGTACTTC. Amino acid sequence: CSVESGTYEQYF.